This T cell receptor beta chain emerged from a study of metastatic and nonmetastatic thyroid tumors. Study summary: Patients with malignant and benign thyroid disease provided blood and tumor or nodule tissue, whose repertoires were compared.

From germline, CDR1 is SGHKS and CDR2 YYEKEE (reference sequence). The length of the CDR3 is 14 residues. V gave up 1 base and J gave up 3 bases, with 10 bases separating them. As originally analysed: Clinicopathological groups of papillary thyroid cancer showed CDR3 differences that were used to build a distant-metastasis classifier. TCRdb called clones again from the PCR reads with MiXCR. The V and J calls come from TCRdb's annotation, not from the publication. This repertoire shows around 6,100 clones, just under 30% found once; its top ten account for about 20%. Every patient underwent thyroid surgery untreated.

The sequenced sample was adjacent normal tissue. This receptor was identified in a female donor with papillary thyroid cancer or a benign thyroid nodule (not recorded which). Some clones in this sample may be carry-over from other donors' samples. This chain connects TRBV5-5 to TRBJ1-2; D is ambiguous. CDR3 DNA: TGTGCCAGCAGCTTGCACACCTGGTACTATGGCTACACCTTC. This gives the protein CASSLHTWYYGYTF.